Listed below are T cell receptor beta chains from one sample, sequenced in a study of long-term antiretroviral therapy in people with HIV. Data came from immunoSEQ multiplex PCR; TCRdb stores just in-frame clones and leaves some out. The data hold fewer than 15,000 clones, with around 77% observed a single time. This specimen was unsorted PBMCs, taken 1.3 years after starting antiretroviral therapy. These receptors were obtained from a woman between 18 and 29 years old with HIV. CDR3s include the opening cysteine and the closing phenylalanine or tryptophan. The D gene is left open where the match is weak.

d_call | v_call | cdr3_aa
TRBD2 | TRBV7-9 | CASSFPIRTSGTTDTQYF
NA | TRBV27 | CASSSGARNTEAFF
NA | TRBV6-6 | CASRITSGANVLTF
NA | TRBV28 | CASSLPGEKLFF
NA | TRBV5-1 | CASTYSTSYEQFF
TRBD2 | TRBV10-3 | CAISVASGRWIEQYF
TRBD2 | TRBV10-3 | CAIGWASGSTDTQYF
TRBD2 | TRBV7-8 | CASSLDPTTSGSEDTQYF
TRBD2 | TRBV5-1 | CASSSTSGRDHEQFF
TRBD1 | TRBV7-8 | CASSQTGDGNQPQHF
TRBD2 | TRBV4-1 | CASSQDGSGLARYEQYF
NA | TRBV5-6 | CASSFGNTDTQYF
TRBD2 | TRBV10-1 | CASSDTGLAGGISMQYF
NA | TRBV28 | CASRFQGRGDEQYF
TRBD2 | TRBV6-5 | CASSYSGRANEQYF
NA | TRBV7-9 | CASRPQGNYGYTF
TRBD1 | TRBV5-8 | CASSVGQGLQPQHF
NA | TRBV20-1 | CSARNGYTF